This T cell receptor (beta chain) was captured by sequencing in a study of T cell responses to AZD1222 COVID-19 vaccine. As for the study in general: Second-dose intervals of approximately 4 or approximately 12 weeks were pooled.

General study results and limits: With dominance at 160-218 and 743-854, vaccine-associated CD4 TCRs spanned spike. Spike-specific TCR breadth and depth grew following two AZD1222 doses. Unmutated variant regions are reportedly targeted by nearly half of spike-specific TCRs.

The method was immunoSEQ multiplex PCR; TCRdb's version includes in-frame clones alone and lacks a portion of them. This sample has 100,000 or so clones, with around nine tenths found just once. The V end was cut by 5 bases, the J end by 4 bases, with 8 bases between. In germline, CDR1 is LNHDA, CDR2 SQIVND (reference sequence). The CDR3 extends over 12 amino acids. With regard to this clone: Its specificity is unknown.

The sequence was collected from an adult in good health. The specimen was peripheral blood, collected on day 0 of AZD1222 vaccination. The J gene is TRBJ1-2, the V gene TRBV19, with D unresolved. DNA for the CDR3: TGTGCCAGTAGTCAGCTCCTCTATGGCTACACCTTC. Translating gives CASSQLLYGYTF.